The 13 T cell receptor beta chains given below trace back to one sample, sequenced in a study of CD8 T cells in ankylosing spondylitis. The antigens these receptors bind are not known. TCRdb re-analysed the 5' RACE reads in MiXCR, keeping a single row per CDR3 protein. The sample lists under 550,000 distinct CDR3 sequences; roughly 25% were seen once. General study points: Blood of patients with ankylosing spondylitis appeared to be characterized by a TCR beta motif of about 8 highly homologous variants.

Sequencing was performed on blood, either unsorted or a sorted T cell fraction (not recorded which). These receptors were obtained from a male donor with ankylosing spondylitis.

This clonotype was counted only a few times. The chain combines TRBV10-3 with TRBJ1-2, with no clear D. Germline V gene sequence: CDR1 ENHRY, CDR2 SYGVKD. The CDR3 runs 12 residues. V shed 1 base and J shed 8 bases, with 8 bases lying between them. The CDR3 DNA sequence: TGTGCCATCAGTGAGTTCCTTGAAGGCTACACCTTC. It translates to CAISEFLEGYTF.

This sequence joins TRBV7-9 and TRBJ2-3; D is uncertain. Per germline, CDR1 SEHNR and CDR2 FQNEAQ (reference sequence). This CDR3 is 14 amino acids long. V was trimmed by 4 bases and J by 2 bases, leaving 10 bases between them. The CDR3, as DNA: TGTGCCAGCAGCTCCGCCTTACCCACAGATACGCAGTATTTT. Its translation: CASSSALPTDTQYF.

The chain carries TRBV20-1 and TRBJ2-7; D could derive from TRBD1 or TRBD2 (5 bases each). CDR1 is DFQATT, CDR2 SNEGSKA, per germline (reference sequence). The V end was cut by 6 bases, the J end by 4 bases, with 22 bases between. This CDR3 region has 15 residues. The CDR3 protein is CSAREGSQGRYEQYF. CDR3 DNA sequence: TGCAGTGCGCGAGAGGGGTCCCAGGGAAGGTACGAGCAGTACTTC.

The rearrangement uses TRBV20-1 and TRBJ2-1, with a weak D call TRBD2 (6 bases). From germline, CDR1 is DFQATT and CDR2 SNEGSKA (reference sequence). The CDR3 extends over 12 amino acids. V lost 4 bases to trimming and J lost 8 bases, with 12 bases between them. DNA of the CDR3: TGCAGTGCTAATCCCTCGGGGGATGAGCAGTTCTTC. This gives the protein CSANPSGDEQFF.

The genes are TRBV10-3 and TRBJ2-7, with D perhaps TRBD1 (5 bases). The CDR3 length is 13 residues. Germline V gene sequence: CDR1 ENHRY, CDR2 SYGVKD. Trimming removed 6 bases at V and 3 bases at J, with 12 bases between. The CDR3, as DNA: TGTGCCATCAGCTTGGACACCGTCTACGAGCAGTACTTC. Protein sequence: CAISLDTVYEQYF.

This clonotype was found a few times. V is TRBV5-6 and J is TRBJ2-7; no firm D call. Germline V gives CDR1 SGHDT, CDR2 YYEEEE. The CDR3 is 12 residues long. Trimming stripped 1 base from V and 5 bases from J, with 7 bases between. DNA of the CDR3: TGTGCCAGCAGCTTGCGGCTGGACGAGCAGTACGTC. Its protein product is CASSLRLDEQYV.

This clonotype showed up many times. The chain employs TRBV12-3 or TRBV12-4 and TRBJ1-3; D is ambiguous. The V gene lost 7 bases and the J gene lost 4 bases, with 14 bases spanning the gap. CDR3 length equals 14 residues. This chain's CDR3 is CASKRASAGNTIYF. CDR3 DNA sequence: TGTGCCAGCAAAAGGGCGAGCGCGGGAAACACCATATATTTT.

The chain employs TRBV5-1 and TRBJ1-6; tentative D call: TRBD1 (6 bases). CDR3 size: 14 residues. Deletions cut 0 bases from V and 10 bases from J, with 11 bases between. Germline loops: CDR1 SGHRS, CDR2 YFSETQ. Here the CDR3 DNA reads TGCGCCAGCAGCTTGGAACAGGGAGAATCACCCCTCCACTTT. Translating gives CASSLEQGESPLHF.

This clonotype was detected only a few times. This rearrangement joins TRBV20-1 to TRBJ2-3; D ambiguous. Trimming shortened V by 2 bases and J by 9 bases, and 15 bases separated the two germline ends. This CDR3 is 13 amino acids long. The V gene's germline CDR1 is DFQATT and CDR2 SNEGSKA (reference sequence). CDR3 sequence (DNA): TGCAGTGCTAGACGGACGAGCGCGAACACGCAGTATTTT. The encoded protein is CSARRTSANTQYF.

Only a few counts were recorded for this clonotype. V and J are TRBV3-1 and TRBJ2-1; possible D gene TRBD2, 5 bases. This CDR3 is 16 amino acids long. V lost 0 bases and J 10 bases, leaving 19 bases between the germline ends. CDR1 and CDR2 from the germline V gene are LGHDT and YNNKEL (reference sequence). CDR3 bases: TGTGCCAGCAGCCAAGATGGAAGCGGCCCCGCGCGGGAGCAGTTCTTC. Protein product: CASSQDGSGPAREQFF.

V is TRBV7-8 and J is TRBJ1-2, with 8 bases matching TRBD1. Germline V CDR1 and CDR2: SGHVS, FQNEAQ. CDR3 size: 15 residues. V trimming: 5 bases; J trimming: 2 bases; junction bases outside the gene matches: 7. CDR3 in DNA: TGTGCCAGCAGCCCCCCCCGACAGGGGAACTATGGCTACACCTTC. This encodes CASSPPRQGNYGYTF.

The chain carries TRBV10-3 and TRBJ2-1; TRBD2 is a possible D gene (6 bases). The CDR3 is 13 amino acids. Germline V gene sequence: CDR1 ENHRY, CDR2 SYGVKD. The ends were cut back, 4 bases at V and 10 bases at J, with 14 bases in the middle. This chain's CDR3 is CAISAPAGWEQFF. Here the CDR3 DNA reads TGTGCCATCAGTGCCCCGGCGGGGTGGGAGCAGTTCTTC.

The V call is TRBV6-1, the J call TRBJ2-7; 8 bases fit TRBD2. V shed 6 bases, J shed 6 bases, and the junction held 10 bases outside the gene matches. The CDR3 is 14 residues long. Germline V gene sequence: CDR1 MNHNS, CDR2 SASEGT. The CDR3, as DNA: TGTGCCAGCAGCCGAACTAGCGGTATGACCGAGCAGTACGTC. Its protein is CASSRTSGMTEQYV.